These 8 T cell receptor beta chains were sequenced from one sample in a study of CD8+CD57+ T cells in acquired aplastic anemia. Genomic DNA was employed as the template in profiling TCR beta VDJ and CDR3. TCRdb re-analysed the reads in MiXCR, keeping a single row per CDR3 protein. The profile shows about 98,000 distinct CDR3 sequences, roughly two thirds of them singletons. Patients selected for sequencing had displayed CD8+CD57+ cell expansion by flow cytometry. Input material: sorted CD4+, CD8+, or CD8+CD57+ T cells (not recorded which) from PBMCs. The receptors come from a human donor with aplastic anemia.

CDR3 coding DNA: TGTGCCACCAGTGACCTGGGACAGGGGAGGCCAGATACGCAGTATTTT. This gives the protein CATSDLGQGRPDTQYF. The chain combines TRBV24-1 with TRBJ2-3; TRBD1 aligns across 10 bases. Looked up from germline, CDR1 is KGHDR and CDR2 is SFDVKD. Unmatched junction bases numbered 7, after V lost 4 bases and J lost 4 bases. The CDR3 is 16 amino acids.

The gene calls are TRBV15 and TRBJ2-7, with D uncertain. V was clipped by 3 bases and J by 4 bases, with 10 bases between them. CDR3 length: 13 residues. Per germline, CDR1 LNHNV and CDR2 YYDKDF (reference sequence). The CDR3, as DNA: TGTGCCACCAGCAGCTTATTCTGGTACGAGCAGTACTTC. It specifies CATSSLFWYEQYF.

The chain couples TRBV20-1 to TRBJ2-3; D ambiguous. This CDR3 contains 14 residues. Trimming left V 0 bases short and J 0 bases short, with 7 bases between. CDR1 is DFQATT, CDR2 SNEGSKA, per germline (reference sequence). The CDR3: CSARDPLSTDTQYF. The CDR3, as DNA: TGCAGTGCTAGAGATCCCCTTAGCACAGATACGCAGTATTTT.

This rearrangement joins TRBV29-1 to TRBJ1-1, with D unclear. The CDR3 is 12 amino acids. Trimming removed 3 bases at V and 3 bases at J, with 8 bases between. Per the germline V gene, CDR1 is SQVTM and CDR2 is ANQGSEA. The CDR3 coding sequence is TGCAGCGTTGAGGGATTGGACACTGAAGCTTTCTTT. Translated: CSVEGLDTEAFF. Full variable domain (missing parts from reference TRBV29-1 and TRBJ1-1): SAVISQKPSRDICQRGTSLTIQCQVDSQVTMMFWYRQQPGQSLTLIATANQGSEATYESGFVIDKFPISRPNLTFSTLTVSNMSPEDSSIYLCSVEGLDTEAFFGQGTRLTVV.

The chain employs TRBV20-1 and TRBJ2-7; TRBD2 matches at 10 bases. CDR1 is DFQATT and CDR2 is SNEGSKA in the germline V gene (reference sequence). V lost 0 bases to trimming and J lost 2 bases; unmatched junction nucleotides: 7. The CDR3 contains 16 residues. CDR3 sequence (DNA): TGCAGTGCTAGAGATAGGCAGCGGGGGGGAACCTACGAGCAGTACTTC. It yields the protein CSARDRQRGGTYEQYF.

The chain employs TRBV2 and TRBJ1-5; TRBD1 might be the D (5 bases). V gave up 4 bases and J gave up 0 bases, with 7 bases separating them. Per the germline V gene, CDR1 is SNHLY and CDR2 is FYNNEI. The CDR3 consists of 14 residues. The CDR3 here is CASSGQTSNQPQHF. As DNA, the CDR3 is TGTGCCAGCAGTGGACAGACTAGCAATCAGCCCCAGCATTTT.

This clonotype was counted a single time. The CDR3 spells CATSDPGGEYGYTF. For the CDR3, the DNA is TGTGCCACCAGTGACCCTGGCGGGGAGTATGGCTACACCTTC. This chain connects TRBV24-1 to TRBJ1-2; D remains ambiguous. Trimming cost V 4 bases and J 5 bases, with 13 bases left between them. The CDR3 covers 14 residues. Per germline, CDR1 KGHDR and CDR2 SFDVKD.

This clonotype has only a few counts. The chain has TRBV7-6 and TRBJ2-7; D not resolved. The CDR3 extends over 12 amino acids. CDR1 is SGHVS, CDR2 FNYEAQ, per germline. The germline V and J ends were trimmed by 3 bases and 7 bases, with 10 bases remaining between them. The CDR3 nucleotides read TGTGCCAGCAGCTTTCTGGACGGGGAGCAGTACTTC. This sequence encodes CASSFLDGEQYF. Variable domain in full (rest from reference TRBV7-6 and TRBJ2-7): GAGVSQSPRYKVTKRGQDVALRCDPISGHVSLYWYRQALGQGPEFLTYFNYEAQQDKSGLPNDRFSAERPEGSISTLTIQRTEQRDSAMYRCASSFLDGEQYFGPGTRLTVT.